The clone carrying this T cell receptor beta chain showed up just once. Its target is not known. Profiling relied on immunoSEQ multiplex PCR, and the TCRdb table lists in-frame clones only, not all of them. The sample includes approximately 6,900 clones, nearly 85% of them seen just once. The sample comes from a study of T cell repertoires in ileal Crohn's disease. Overall study findings and caveats: Endoscopic recurrence occurred in every patient whose clonality exceeded 26.8%. Compared with non-smokers, active smokers at surgery showed more clonal expansions.

The receptor comes from an adult with Crohn's disease. What was sequenced was ileal tissue.

CDR3 amino acids: CASSPRDPTYEQYF. CDR3 nucleotide sequence: TGTGCCAGCAGCCCTAGAGACCCGACCTACGAGCAGTACTTC. This sequence joins TRBV7-2 and TRBJ2-7, with D unresolved. Germline loops: CDR1 SGHTA, CDR2 FQGNSA. V lost 5 bases, J lost 2 bases, and 13 bases lay in between. The CDR3 runs 14 residues.